This T cell receptor beta chain is from a study of T cell clonotyping in hematopoietic cell transplantation (dated by TCRdb to the early 2020s). As for the study more broadly: The study collected 130 or so blood samples from under 45 consecutive transplant recipients and their related donors. Recruitment of patients ran from September 2015 to early 2017, and follow-up continued until late 2020 or until death. Study-wide findings and limitations: A decrease in recipient TCR diversity was observed after transplant, and a progressive increase in pathologically expanded clonotypes was seen from day 30 to day 180. Broader TCR repertoire diversity after transplant was predicted by Inverse Simpson Index values from donors and from recipients before transplant. The sample size was limited and the cells went unsorted, which meant the CD4 and CD8 repertoire contributions could not be told apart. Recipient repertoires showed only a small fraction of overlap with donor repertoires, and over 97% appeared de novo at the given depth.

The meaning of the sample's time point label: 100 days after allo-HCT. Blood samples were obtained from recipients approximately 28 days before transplant and at days 30, 100 and 180 after transplant. Using Nuclei Lysis Solution, genomic DNA was extracted from unfractionated peripheral blood mononuclear cells that were either fresh or cryopreserved. The immunoSEQ assay, a bias-controlled multiplex PCR with V- and J-specific primers, was used to amplify TCR beta CDR3 regions from genomic DNA. In a second PCR step, a proprietary barcode and Illumina adapter sequences were attached to the CDR3 amplicons. An Illumina MiSeq instrument was used for sequencing of the CDR3 libraries. Concerning the study's data processing: Export and quality control were handled in immunoSEQ Analyzer 3.0, while downstream analyses relied on R Bioconductor and Immunarch. Only productive rearrangements in the normalized downsampled data set were used to calculate repertoire metrics. In the normalized cohort, clonotypes with more than 5 templates were defined as pathologically expanded. The Inverse Simpson Index was used to measure repertoire diversity. CMV-specificity analyses were carried out on the non-normalized data set to capture all clonotypes. Sourced from immuneACCESS, this table was stored by TCRdb with only in-frame sequences that have V and J called. A share of the clones is absent; for the studies checked, an unresolved V gene accounts for under half, and the remainder has no known explanation. D and trimming were read from the DNA, whereas the V and J calls and clone size are those reported in that table. Within this sample are 5,000 to 6,000 clones, with about 80% of them counted one time only. Under 30% of the sample goes to the ten largest clones.

Looking up the germline V gene yields CDR1 SGHTA and CDR2 FQGNSA. The CDR3 starts with the cysteine, ends with the phenylalanine, and has 12 residues. Left in the record is the CDR3 DNA by itself, 36 bases read in frame from the first base. Worth noting for this clone: No cognate antigen has been identified for it. At one end the junction does not follow the germline gene, possibly because of a read error.

This clonotype was obtained from a male patient between 45 and 59 years old who had an allogeneic stem cell transplant from an unrelated donor, so the T cells may come from the graft donor. Some clones in this sample may be carry-over from other donors' samples. The chain was built from TRBV7-2 and TRBJ2-2; there is no confident call for the D gene. Sequencing used PBMCs, obtained 100 days after allogeneic stem cell transplant. The CDR3 has the sequence CASSLGTGELFF. In nucleotides, the sequence is TGCGCCAGCAGTTTAGGGACCGGGGAGCTGTTTTTT.